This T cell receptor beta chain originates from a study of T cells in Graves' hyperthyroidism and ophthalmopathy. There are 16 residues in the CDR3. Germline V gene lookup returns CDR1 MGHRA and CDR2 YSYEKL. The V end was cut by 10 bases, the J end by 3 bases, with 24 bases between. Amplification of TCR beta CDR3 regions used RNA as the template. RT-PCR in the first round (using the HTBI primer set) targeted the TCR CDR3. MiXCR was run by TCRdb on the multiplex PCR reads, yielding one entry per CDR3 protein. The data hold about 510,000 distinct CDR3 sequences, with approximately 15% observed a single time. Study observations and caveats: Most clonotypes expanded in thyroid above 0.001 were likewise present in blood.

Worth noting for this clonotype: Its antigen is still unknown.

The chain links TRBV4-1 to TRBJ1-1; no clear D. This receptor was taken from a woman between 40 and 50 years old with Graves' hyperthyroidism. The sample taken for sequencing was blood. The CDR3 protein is CAISVPPGLRHTEAFF. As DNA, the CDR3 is TGCGCCATTAGTGTTCCCCCCGGGCTAAGGCACACTGAAGCTTTCTTT.